This T cell receptor beta chain is drawn from a study of tumor and adjacent non-tumor tissue in lung cancer. For the study at large: The cohort had about twelve adenocarcinoma, a couple of squamous cell and 1 small cell patients. Study outcomes and limitations: Compared with tumor, normal lung showed significantly lower TCR diversity. Normal lung showed higher cumulative top 100 clone frequency than tumor.

The V gene's germline CDR1 is SGHAT and CDR2 FQDESV (reference sequence). This CDR3 has 16 amino acids. The V end was cut by 5 bases, the J end by 4 bases, with 18 bases between. Three rounds of nested PCR, following a modified ARM-PCR protocol, produced the TCRbeta library. One entry per CDR3 protein results from TCRdb running MiXCR on the multiplex PCR reads. The sample records some 66,000 distinct CDR3 sequences, about 61% being singletons. Many counts were recorded for this clonotype. Antigen: not known. RNA was extracted from bulk tissue without any cell sorting. This non-tumor lung sample came from over 3 cm beyond the tumor edge. Donors were chemotherapy-naive, newly diagnosed lung cancer surgical patients in China, August–late 2014.

The chain recombines TRBV11-1 with TRBJ2-4; D is undetermined. This TCR came from a man between 65 and 85 years old with non-small cell lung cancer. The material sequenced was distant non-tumor lung tissue. The DNA for the CDR3 is TGTGCCAGCAGCCAACGACCCACTTTTGGGAAAAACATTCAGTACTTC. Translating it yields CASSQRPTFGKNIQYF. The full variable domain, its missing parts supplied by reference TRBV11-1 and TRBJ2-4, is EAEVAQSPRYKITEKSQAVAFWCDPISGHATLYWYRQILGQGPELLVQFQDESVVDDSQLPKDRFSAERLKGVDSTLKIQPAELGDSAMYLCASSQRPTFGKNIQYFGAGTRLSVL.